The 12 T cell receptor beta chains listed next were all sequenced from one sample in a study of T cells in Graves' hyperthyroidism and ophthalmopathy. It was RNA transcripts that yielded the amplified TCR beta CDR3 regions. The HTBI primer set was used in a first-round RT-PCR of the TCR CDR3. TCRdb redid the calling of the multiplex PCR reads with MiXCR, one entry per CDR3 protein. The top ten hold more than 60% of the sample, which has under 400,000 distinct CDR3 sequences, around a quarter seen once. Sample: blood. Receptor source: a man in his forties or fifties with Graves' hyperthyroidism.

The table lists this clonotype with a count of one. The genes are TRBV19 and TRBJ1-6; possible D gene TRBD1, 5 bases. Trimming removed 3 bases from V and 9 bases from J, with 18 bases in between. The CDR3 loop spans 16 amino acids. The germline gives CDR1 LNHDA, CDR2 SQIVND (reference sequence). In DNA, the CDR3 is TGTGCCAGTAGTATCGGGCAGGGTAAAGTCGGTTCACCCCTCCACTTT. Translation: CASSIGQGKVGSPLHF.

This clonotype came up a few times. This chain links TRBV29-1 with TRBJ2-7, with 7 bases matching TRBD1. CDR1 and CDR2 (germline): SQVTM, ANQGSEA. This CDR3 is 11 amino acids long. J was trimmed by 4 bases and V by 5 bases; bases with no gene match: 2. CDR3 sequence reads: CSVLQGYEQYF. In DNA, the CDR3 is TGCAGCGTTCTACAGGGGTACGAGCAGTACTTC.

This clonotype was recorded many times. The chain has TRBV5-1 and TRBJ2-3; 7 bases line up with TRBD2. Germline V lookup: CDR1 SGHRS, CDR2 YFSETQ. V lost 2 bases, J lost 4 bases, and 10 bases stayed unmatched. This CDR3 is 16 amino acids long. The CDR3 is CASSFRGAGTSDTQYF. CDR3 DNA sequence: TGCGCCAGCAGCTTTAGGGGAGCGGGGACTTCAGATACGCAGTATTTT. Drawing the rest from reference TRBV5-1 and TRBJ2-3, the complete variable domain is KAGVTQTPRYLIKTRGQQVTLSCSPISGHRSVSWYQQTPGQGLQFLFEYFSETQRNKGNFPGRFSGRQFSNSRSEMNVSTLELGDSALYLCASSFRGAGTSDTQYFGPGTRLTVL.

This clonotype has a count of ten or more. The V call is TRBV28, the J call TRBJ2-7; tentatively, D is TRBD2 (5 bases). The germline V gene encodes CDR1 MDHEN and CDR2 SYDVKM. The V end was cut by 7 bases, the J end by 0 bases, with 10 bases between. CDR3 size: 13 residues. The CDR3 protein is CASILAGSYEQYF. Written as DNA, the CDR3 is TGTGCCAGCATCCTTGCGGGCTCCTACGAGCAGTACTTC.

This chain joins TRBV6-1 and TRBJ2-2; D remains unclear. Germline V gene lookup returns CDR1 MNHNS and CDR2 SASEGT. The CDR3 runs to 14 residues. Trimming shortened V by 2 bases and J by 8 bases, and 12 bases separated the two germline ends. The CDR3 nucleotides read TGTGCCAGCAGTGAATTGGTCTTCGGGGGGGAGCTGTTTTTT. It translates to CASSELVFGGELFF.

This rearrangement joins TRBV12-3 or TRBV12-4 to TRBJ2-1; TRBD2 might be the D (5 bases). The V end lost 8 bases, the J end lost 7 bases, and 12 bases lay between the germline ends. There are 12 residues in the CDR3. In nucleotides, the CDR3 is TGTGCCAGCTCGGATAGCGCAAATGAGCAGTTCTTC. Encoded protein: CASSDSANEQFF.

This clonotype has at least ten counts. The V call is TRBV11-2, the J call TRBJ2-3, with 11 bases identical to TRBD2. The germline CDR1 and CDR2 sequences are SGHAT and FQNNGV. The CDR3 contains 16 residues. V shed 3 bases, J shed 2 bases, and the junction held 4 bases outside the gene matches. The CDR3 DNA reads TGTGCCAGCAGCTTCACTAGCGGGAGAACCACAGATACGCAGTATTTT. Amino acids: CASSFTSGRTTDTQYF.

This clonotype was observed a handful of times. The CDR3 DNA reads as TGCAGTGCCCCCGGGACTAGCGGGAGTAATGAGCAGTTCTTC. Protein: CSAPGTSGSNEQFF. This chain links TRBV20-1 with TRBJ2-1; 14 positions agree with TRBD2. The germline gives CDR1 DFQATT, CDR2 SNEGSKA (reference sequence). CDR3 length: 14 residues. J gave up 7 bases and V 6 bases, and 5 bases lay outside the gene matches.

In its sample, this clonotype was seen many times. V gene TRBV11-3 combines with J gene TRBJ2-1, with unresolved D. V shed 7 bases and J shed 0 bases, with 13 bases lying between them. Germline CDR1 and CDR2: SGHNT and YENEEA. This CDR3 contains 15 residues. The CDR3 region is CASTHFSSSYNEQFF. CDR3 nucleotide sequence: TGTGCCAGCACCCATTTTTCGAGCTCCTACAATGAGCAGTTCTTC.

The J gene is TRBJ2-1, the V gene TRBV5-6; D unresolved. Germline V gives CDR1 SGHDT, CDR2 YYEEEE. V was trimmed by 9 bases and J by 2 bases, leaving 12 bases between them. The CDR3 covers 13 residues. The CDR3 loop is CATTDRPYNEQFF. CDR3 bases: TGTGCCACCACGGACCGACCCTACAATGAGCAGTTCTTC. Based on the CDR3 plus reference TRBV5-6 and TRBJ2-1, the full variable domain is DAGVTQSPTHLIKTRGQQVTLRCSPKSGHDTVSWYQQALGQGPQFIFQYYEEEERQRGNFPDRFSGHQFPNYSSELNVNALLLGDSALYLCATTDRPYNEQFFGPGTRLTVL.

CDR3 loop: CASSVEGYTEAFF. The CDR3 nucleotides are TGTGCCAGCAGCGTGGAGGGGTACACTGAAGCTTTCTTT. The rearrangement links TRBV9 to TRBJ1-1; TRBD1 is a possible D gene (5 bases). The germline gives CDR1 SGDLS, CDR2 YYNGEE. V lost 2 bases to trimming and J lost 3 bases, with 8 bases between them. CDR3 size: 13 residues.

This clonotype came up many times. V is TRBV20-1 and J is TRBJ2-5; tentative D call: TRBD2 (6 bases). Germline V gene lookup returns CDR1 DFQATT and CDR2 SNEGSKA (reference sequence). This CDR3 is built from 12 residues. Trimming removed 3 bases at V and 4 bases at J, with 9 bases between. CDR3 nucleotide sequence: TGCAGTGCTAGCGGGAGTGGAGAGACCCAGTACTTC. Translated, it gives CSASGSGETQYF.